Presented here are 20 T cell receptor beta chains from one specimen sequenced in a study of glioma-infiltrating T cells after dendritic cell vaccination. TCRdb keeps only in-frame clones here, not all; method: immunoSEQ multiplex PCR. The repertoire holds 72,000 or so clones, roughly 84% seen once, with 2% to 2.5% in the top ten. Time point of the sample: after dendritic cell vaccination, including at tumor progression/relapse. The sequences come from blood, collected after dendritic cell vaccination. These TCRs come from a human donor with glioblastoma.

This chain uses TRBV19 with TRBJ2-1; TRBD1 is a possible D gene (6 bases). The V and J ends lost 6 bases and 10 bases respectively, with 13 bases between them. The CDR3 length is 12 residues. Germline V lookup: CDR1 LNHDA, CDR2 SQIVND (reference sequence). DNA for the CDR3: TGTGCCAGTAGGCGTACAGACAGGGAGCAGTTCTTC. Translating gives CASRRTDREQFF.

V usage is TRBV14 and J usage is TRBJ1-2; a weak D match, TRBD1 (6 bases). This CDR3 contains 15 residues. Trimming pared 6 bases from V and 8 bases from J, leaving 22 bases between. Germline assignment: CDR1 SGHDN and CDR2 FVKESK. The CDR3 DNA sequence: TGTGCCAGCAGATCGTCGTCACAGTCCCAGGGGGGCTACACCTTC. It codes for CASRSSSQSQGGYTF.

The CDR3 region has the DNA TGTGCCAGTAAAGCCGCCCAAGGCTACACCTTC. Translation gives CASKAAQGYTF. The V and J genes are TRBV19 and TRBJ1-2; D not certain. CDR3 length: 11 residues. Germline V gene sequence: CDR1 LNHDA, CDR2 SQIVND (reference sequence). Trimming left V 7 bases short and J 8 bases short, with 11 bases between. Based on the CDR3 plus reference TRBV19 and TRBJ1-2, the full variable domain is DGGITQSPKYLFRKEGQNVTLSCEQNLNHDAMYWYRQDPGQGLRLIYYSQIVNDFQKGDIAEGYSVSREKKESFPLTVTSAQKNPTAFYLCASKAAQGYTFGSGTRLTVV.

CDR3 sequence: CASSVQGSSYEQYF. The CDR3 bases are TGTGCCAGCAGTGTACAGGGGAGCTCCTACGAGCAGTACTTC. V usage is TRBV5-5 and J usage is TRBJ2-7; 7 nucleotides line up with TRBD1. The junction had 5 bases not matched to a gene; V was cut back by 5 bases and J by 0 bases. The CDR3 has 14 amino acids. From germline, CDR1 is SGHKS and CDR2 YYEKEE (reference sequence).

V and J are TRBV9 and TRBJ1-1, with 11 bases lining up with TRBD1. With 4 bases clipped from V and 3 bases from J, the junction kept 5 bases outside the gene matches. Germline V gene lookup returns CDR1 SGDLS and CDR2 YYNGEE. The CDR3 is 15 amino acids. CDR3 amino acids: CASSIEGQGDTEAFF. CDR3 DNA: TGTGCCAGCAGCATCGAGGGACAGGGGGACACTGAAGCTTTCTTT.

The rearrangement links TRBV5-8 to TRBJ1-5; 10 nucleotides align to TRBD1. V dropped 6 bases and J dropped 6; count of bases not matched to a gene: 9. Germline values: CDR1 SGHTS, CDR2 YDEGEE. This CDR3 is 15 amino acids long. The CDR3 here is CASTRGTGASQPQHF. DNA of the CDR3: TGTGCCAGCACACGGGGGACAGGGGCCAGTCAGCCCCAGCATTTT.

The CDR3 DNA reads as TGTGCCAGCAGGGTAAACAGGGGCGGCTATGGCTACACCTTC. Translating it yields CASRVNRGGYGYTF. This rearrangement joins TRBV27 to TRBJ1-2, with 7 nucleotides matching TRBD1. CDR3 length: 14 amino acids. CDR1 and CDR2 (germline): MNHEY, SMNVEV (reference sequence). With 6 bases clipped from V and 4 bases from J, the junction kept 8 bases outside the gene matches.

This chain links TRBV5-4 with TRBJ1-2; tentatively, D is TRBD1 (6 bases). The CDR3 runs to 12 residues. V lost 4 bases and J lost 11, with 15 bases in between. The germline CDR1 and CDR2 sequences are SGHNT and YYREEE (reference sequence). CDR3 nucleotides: TGTGCCAGCAGCGTCGTTGATAGGGGGTACACCTTC. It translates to CASSVVDRGYTF.

The CDR3 is CASGVAGQETQYF. In DNA, the CDR3 is TGTGCCAGCGGAGTAGCGGGACAAGAGACCCAGTACTTC. The chain carries TRBV25-1 and TRBJ2-5, with 8 bases that match TRBD2. The ends lost 8 bases at V and 2 bases at J; junction bases unmatched: 4. CDR3 length equals 13 residues. Germline loops: CDR1 MGHDK, CDR2 SYGVNS.

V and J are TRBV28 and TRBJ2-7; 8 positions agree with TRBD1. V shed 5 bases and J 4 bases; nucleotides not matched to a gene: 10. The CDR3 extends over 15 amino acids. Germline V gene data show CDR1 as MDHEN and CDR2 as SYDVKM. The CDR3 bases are TGTGCCAGCAGTATCCGGCAGGGGGCGCTTTACGAGCAGTACTTC. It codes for CASSIRQGALYEQYF. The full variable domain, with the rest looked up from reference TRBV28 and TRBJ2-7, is DVKVTQSSRYLVKRTGEKVFLECVQDMDHENMFWYRQDPGLGLRLIYFSYDVKMKEKGDIPEGYSVSREKKERFSLILESASTNQTSMYLCASSIRQGALYEQYFGPGTRLTVT.

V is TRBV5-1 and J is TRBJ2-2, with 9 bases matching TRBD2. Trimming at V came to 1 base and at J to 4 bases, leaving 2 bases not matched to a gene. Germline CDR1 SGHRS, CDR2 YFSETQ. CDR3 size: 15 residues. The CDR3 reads CASSLNSGSTGELFF. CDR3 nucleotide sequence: TGCGCCAGCAGCTTGAATAGCGGGAGCACCGGGGAGCTGTTTTTT.

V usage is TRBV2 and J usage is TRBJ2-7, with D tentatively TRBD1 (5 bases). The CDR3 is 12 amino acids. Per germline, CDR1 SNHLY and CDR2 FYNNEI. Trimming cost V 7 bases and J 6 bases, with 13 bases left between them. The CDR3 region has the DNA TGTGCCAGCATCACCAGGGAAGGCGAGCAGTACTTC. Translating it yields CASITREGEQYF.

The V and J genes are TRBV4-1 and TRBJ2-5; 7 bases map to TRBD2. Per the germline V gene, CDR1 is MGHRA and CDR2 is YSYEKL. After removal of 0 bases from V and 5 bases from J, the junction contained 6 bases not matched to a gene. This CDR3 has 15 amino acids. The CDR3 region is CASSQELYGRETQYF. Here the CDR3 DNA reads TGCGCCAGCAGCCAAGAACTTTACGGGAGGGAGACCCAGTACTTC.

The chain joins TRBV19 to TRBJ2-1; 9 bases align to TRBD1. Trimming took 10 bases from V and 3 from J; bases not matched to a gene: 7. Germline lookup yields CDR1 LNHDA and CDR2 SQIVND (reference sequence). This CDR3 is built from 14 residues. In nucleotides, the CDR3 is TGTGCCACCTCCGGGACAGGGAACTACAATGAGCAGTTCTTC. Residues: CATSGTGNYNEQFF.

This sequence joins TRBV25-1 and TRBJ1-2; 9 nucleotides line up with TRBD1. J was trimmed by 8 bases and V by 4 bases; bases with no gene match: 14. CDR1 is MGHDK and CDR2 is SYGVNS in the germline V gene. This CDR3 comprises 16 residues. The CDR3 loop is CASSVPTGGRGMGYTF. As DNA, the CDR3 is TGTGCCAGCAGTGTTCCCACAGGGGGCAGGGGGATGGGCTACACCTTC.

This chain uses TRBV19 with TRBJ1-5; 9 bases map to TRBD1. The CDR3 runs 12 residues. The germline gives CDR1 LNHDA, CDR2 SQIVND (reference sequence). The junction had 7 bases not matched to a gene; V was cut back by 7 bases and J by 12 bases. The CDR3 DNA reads TGTGCCAGTACACAGGGGGCATCGCTCCAGCATTTT. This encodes CASTQGASLQHF.

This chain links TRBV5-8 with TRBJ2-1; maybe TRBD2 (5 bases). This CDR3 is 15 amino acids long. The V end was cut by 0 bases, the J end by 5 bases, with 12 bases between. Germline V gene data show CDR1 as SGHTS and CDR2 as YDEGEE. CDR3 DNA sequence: TGTGCCAGCAGCTTGGGGTTGAGGGCTAACAATGAGCAGTTCTTC. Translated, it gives CASSLGLRANNEQFF. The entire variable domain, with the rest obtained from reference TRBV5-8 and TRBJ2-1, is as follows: EAGVTQSPTHLIKTRGQQATLRCSPISGHTSVYWYQQALGLGLQFLLWYDEGEERNRGNFPPRFSGRQFPNYSSELNVNALELEDSALYLCASSLGLRANNEQFFGPGTRLTVL.

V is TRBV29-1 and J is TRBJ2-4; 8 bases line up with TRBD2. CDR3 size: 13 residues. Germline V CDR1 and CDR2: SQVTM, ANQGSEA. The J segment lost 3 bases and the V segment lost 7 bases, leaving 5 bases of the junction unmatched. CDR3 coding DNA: TGCAGCGGAACCGGGACTAGCAAAAACATTCAGTACTTC. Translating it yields CSGTGTSKNIQYF.

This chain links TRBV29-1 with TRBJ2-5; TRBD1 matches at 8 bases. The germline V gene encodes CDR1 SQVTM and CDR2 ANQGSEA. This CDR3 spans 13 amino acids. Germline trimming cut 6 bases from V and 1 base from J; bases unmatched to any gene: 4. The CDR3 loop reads CSVDDRGQETQYF. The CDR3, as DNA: TGCAGCGTAGATGACAGGGGCCAAGAGACCCAGTACTTC.

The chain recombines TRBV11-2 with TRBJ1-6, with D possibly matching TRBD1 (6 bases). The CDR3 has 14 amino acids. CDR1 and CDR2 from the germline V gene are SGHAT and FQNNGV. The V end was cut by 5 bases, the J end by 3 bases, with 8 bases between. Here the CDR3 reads CASSRTDYNSPLHF. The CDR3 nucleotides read TGTGCCAGCAGCAGGACAGACTATAATTCACCCCTCCACTTT.